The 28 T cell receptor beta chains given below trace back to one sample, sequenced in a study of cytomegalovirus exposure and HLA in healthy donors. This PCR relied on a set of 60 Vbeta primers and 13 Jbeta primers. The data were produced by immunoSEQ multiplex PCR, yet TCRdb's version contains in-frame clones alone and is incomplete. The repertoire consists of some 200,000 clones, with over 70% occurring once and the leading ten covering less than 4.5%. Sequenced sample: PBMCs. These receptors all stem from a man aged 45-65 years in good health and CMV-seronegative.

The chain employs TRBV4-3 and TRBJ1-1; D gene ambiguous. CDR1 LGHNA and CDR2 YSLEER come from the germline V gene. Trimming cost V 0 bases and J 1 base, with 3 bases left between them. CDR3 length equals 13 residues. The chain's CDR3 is CASSQDRNTEAFF. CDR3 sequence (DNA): TGCGCCAGCAGCCAAGACAGGAACACTGAAGCTTTCTTT.

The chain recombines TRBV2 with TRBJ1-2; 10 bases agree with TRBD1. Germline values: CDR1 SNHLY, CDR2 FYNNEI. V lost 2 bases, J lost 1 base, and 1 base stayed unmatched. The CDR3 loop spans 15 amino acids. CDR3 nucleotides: TGTGCCAGCAGTGAAAGGACAGGGGGTAACTATGGCTACACCTTC. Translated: CASSERTGGNYGYTF. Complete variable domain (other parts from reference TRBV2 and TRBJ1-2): EPEVTQTPSHQVTQMGQEVILRCVPISNHLYFYWYRQILGQKVEFLVSFYNNEISEKSEIFDDQFSVERPDGSNFTLKIRSTKLEDSAMYFCASSERTGGNYGYTFGSGTRLTVV.

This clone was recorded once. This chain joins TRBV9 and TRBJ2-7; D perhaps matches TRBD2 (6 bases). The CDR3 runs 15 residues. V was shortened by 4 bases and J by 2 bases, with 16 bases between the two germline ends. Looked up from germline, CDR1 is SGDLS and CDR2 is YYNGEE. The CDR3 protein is CASSPRDGPTYEQYF. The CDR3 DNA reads TGTGCCAGCAGCCCGCGGGACGGCCCTACCTACGAGCAGTACTTC.

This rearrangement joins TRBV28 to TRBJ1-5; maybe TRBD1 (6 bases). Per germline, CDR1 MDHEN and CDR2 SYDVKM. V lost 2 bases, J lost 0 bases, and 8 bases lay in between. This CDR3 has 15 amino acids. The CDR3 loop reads CASSLQGYSNQPQHF. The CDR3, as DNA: TGTGCCAGCAGTTTACAGGGGTATAGCAATCAGCCCCAGCATTTT.

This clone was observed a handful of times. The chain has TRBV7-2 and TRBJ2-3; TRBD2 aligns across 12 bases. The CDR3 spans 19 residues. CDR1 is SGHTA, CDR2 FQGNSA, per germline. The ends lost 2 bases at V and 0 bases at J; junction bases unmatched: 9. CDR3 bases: TGTGCCAGCAGCTTATGGGGGACTAGCGGGCCTATTAGCACAGATACGCAGTATTTT. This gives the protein CASSLWGTSGPISTDTQYF.

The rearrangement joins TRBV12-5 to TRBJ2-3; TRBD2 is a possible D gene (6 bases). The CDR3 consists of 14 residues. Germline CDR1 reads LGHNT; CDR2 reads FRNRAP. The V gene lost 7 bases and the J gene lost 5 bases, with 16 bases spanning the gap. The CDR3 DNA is TGTGCTAGTGCCCGGGACTCCCCCAAAGATACGCAGTATTTT. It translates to CASARDSPKDTQYF.

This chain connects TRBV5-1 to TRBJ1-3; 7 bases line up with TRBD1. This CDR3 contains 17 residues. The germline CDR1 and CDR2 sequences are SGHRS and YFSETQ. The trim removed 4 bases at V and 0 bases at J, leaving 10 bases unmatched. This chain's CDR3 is CASSLDRVGDSGNTIYF. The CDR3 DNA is TGCGCCAGCAGCCTAGACAGGGTCGGGGACTCTGGAAACACCATATATTTT.

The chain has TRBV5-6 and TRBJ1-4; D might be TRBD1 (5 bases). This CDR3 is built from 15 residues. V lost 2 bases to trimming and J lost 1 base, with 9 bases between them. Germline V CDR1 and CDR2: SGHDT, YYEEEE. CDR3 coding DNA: TGTGCCAGCAGCTTCAGGAGGGGAACTAATGAAAAACTGTTTTTT. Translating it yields CASSFRRGTNEKLFF.

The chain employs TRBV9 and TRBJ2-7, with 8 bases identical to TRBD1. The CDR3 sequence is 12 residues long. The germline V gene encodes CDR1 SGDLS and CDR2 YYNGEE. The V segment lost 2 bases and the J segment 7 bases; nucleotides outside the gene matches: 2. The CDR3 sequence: CASSVTGAEQYF. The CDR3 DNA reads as TGTGCCAGCAGCGTGACAGGGGCTGAGCAGTACTTC.

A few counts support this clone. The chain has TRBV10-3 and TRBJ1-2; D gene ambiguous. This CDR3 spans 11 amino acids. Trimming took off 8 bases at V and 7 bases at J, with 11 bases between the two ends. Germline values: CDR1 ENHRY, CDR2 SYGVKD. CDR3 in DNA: TGTGCCATCTCCGACGGAGGTGGCTACACCTTC. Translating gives CAISDGGGYTF.

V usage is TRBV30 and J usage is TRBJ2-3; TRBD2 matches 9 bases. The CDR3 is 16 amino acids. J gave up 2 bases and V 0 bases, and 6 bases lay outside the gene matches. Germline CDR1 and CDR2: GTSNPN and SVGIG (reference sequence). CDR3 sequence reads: CAWSVRRGGTTDTQYF. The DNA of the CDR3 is TGTGCCTGGAGTGTACGGCGGGGGGGCACCACAGATACGCAGTATTTT.

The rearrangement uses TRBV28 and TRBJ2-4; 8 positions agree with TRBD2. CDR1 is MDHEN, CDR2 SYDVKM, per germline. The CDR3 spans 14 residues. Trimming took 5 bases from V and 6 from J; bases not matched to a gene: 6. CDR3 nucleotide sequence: TGTGCCAGCAGTGGGGGGCGGGGGGCAAACATTCAGTACTTC. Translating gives CASSGGRGANIQYF. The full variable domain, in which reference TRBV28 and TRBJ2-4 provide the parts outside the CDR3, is DVKVTQSSRYLVKRTGEKVFLECVQDMDHENMFWYRQDPGLGLRLIYFSYDVKMKEKGDIPEGYSVSREKKERFSLILESASTNQTSMYLCASSGGRGANIQYFGAGTRLSVL.

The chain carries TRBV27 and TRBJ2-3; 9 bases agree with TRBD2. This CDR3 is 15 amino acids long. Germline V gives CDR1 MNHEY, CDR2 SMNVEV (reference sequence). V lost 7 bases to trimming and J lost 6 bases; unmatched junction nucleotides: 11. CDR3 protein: CASTRLAEITDTQYF. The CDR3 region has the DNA TGTGCCAGCACTCGACTAGCGGAGATAACGGATACGCAGTATTTT.

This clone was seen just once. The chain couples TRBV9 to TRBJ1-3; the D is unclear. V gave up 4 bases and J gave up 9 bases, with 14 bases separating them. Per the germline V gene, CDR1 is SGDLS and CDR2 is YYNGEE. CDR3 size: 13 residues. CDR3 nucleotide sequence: TGTGCCAGCAGCCCCCCTTTAGAAACCACCATATATTTT. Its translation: CASSPPLETTIYF. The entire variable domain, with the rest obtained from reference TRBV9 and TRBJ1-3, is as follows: DSGVTQTPKHLITATGQRVTLRCSPRSGDLSVYWYQQSLDQGLQFLIQYYNGEERAKGNILERFSAQQFPDLHSELNLSSLELGDSALYFCASSPPLETTIYFGEGSWLTVV.

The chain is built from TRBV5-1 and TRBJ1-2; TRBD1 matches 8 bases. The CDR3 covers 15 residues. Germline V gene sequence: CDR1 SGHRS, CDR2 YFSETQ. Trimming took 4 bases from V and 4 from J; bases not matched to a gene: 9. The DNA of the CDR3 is TGCGCCAGCAGCCCGGACCAGGGGGCAGGCTATGGCTACACCTTC. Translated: CASSPDQGAGYGYTF.

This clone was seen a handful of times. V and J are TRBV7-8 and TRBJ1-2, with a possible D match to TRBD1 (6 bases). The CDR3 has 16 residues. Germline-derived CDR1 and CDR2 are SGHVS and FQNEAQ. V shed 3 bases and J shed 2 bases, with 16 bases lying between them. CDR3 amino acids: CASSFGQPLGNYGYTF. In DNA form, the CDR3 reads TGTGCCAGCAGCTTCGGACAGCCTCTAGGGAACTATGGCTACACCTTC.

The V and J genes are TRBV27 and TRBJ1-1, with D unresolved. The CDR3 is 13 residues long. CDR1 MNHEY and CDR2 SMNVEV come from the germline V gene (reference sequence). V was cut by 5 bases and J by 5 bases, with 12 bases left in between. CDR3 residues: CASSTQGRTEAFF. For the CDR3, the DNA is TGTGCCAGCAGTACCCAAGGGAGGACTGAAGCTTTCTTT.

CDR3 sequence (DNA): TGCGCCAGCAGCTTGGGAACAGGCACGGAGACCCAGTACTTC. Protein: CASSLGTGTETQYF. The chain employs TRBV5-1 and TRBJ2-5; D is possibly TRBD1 (5 bases). Trimming took off 0 bases at V and 5 bases at J, with 11 bases between the two ends. CDR1 and CDR2 from the germline V gene are SGHRS and YFSETQ. The CDR3 length is 14 residues.

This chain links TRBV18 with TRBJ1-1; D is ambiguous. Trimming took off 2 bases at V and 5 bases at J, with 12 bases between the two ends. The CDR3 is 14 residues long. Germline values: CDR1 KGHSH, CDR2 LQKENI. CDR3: CASSPGLGGTEAFF. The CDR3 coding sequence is TGTGCCAGCTCACCAGGGCTGGGAGGAACTGAAGCTTTCTTT.

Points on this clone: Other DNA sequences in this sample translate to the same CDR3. The DNA for the CDR3 is TGTGCCAGCAGCTTGTATGCTAATGAAAAACTGTTTTTT. Protein product: CASSLYANEKLFF. The J gene is TRBJ1-4, the V gene TRBV7-2; no definite D call. V lost 3 bases and J lost 3, with 5 bases in between. Looked up from germline, CDR1 is SGHTA and CDR2 is FQGNSA. This CDR3 contains 13 residues. Using reference TRBV7-2 and TRBJ1-4 for the parts outside the CDR3, the full variable domain is GAGVSQSPSNKVTEKGKDVELRCDPISGHTALYWYRQSLGQGLEFLIYFQGNSAPDKSGLPSDRFSAERTGGSVSTLTIQRTQQEDSAVYLCASSLYANEKLFFGSGTQLSVL.

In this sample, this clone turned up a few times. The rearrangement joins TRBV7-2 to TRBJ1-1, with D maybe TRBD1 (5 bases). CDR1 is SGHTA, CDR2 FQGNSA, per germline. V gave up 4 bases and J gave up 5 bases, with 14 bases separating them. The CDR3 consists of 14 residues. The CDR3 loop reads CASSSGISSTEAFF. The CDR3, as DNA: TGTGCCAGCAGCTCAGGGATTTCGAGTACTGAAGCTTTCTTT. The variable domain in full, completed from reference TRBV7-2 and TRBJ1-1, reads GAGVSQSPSNKVTEKGKDVELRCDPISGHTALYWYRQSLGQGLEFLIYFQGNSAPDKSGLPSDRFSAERTGGSVSTLTIQRTQQEDSAVYLCASSSGISSTEAFFGQGTRLTVV.

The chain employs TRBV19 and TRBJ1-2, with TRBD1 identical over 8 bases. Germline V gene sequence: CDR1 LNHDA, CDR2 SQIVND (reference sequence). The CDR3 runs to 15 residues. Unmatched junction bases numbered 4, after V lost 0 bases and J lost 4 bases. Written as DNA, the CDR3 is TGTGCCAGTAGTATAGACTGGGACAGGTCCTATGGCTACACCTTC. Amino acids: CASSIDWDRSYGYTF.

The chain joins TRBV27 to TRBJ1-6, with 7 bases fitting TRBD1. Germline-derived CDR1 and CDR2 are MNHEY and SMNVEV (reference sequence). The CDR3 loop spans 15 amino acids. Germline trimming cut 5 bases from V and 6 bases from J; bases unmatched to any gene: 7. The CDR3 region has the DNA TGTGCCAGCAGTCGGGTGGGACAGCTTAATTCACCCCTCCACTTT. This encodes CASSRVGQLNSPLHF.

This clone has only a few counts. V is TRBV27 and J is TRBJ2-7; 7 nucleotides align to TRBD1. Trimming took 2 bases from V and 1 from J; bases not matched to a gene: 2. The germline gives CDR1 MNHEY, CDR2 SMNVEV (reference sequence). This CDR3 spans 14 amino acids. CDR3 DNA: TGTGCCAGCAGTTTAGGACAGGCGTCCTACGAGCAGTACTTC. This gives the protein CASSLGQASYEQYF.

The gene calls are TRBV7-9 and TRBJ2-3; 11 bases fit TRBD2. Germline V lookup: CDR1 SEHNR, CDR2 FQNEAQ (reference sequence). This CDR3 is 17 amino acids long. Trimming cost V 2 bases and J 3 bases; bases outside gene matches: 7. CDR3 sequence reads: CASSLHGTSGYTDTQYF. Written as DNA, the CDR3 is TGTGCCAGCAGCTTACACGGGACTAGCGGATATACAGATACGCAGTATTTT.

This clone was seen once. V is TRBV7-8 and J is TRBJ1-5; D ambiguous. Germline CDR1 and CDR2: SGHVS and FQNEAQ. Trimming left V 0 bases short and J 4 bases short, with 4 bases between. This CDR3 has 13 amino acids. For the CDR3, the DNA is TGTGCCAGCAGCTTAGCCGAGAATCAGCCCCAGCATTTT. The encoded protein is CASSLAENQPQHF.

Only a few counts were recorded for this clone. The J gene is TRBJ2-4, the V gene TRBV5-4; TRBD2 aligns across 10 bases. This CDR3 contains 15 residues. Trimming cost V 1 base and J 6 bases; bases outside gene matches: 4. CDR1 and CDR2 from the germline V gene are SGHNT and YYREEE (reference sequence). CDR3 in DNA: TGTGCCAGCAGCTTGAAAAGCGGGGGGGCAAACATTCAGTACTTC. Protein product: CASSLKSGGANIQYF.

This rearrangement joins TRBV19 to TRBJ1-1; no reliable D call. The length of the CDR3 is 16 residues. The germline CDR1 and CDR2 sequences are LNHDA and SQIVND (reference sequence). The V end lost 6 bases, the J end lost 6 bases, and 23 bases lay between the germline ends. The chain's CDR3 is CASRRQVIPPYAEAFF. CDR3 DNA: TGTGCCAGTAGAAGGCAGGTCATCCCCCCTTACGCTGAAGCTTTCTTT. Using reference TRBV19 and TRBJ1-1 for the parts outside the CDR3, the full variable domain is DGGITQSPKYLFRKEGQNVTLSCEQNLNHDAMYWYRQDPGQGLRLIYYSQIVNDFQKGDIAEGYSVSREKKESFPLTVTSAQKNPTAFYLCASRRQVIPPYAEAFFGQGTRLTVV.